This TCR beta chain was identified during a study of shared clonotypes between healthy human individuals. General study findings and limits: The study generally estimated greater richness for naive than memory subsets.

The CDR3 is made up of 16 amino acids. From germline, CDR1 is GTSNPN and CDR2 SVGIG (reference sequence). V lost 3 bases to trimming and J lost 0 bases, with 14 bases between them. TCRdb's table, derived via immunoSEQ multiplex PCR, lists solely in-frame clones and lacks some. The table shows millions of clones, with 85% to 95% occurring only once. Of note for this clone: Its antigen is unknown.

The sequence was obtained from a man between 18 and 35 years old in good health. The chain combines TRBV30 with TRBJ2-2; D is perhaps TRBD1 or TRBD2 (5 bases each). Sequencing was done on a sample of naive CD4+ T cells sorted from blood. Subset reported: CD45RA+ positively selected. The CDR3 nucleotides read TGTGCCTGGAGGACCACTTTGGGACCGAACACCGGGGAGCTGTTTTTT. Its translation is CAWRTTLGPNTGELFF. Filled out from reference TRBV30 and TRBJ2-2, the complete variable domain reads SQTIHQWPATLVQPVGSPLSLECTVEGTSNPNLYWYRQAAGRGLQLLFYSVGIGQISSEVPQNLSASRPQDRQFILSSKKLLLSDSGFYLCAWRTTLGPNTGELFFGEGSRLTVL.